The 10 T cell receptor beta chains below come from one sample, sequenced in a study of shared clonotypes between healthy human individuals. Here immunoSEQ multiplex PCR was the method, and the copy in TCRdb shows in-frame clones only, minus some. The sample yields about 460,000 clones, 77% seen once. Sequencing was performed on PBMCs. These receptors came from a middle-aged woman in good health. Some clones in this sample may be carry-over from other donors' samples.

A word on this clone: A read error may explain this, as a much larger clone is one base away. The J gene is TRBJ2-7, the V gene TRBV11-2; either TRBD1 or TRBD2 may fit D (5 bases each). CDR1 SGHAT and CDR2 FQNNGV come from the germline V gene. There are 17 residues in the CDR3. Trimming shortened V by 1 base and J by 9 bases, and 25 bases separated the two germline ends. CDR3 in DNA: TGTGCCAGCAGCTTAGCGGGACCGGGACGGGGTTTTAATCTGCAGTACTTC. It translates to CASSLAGPGRGFNLQYF.

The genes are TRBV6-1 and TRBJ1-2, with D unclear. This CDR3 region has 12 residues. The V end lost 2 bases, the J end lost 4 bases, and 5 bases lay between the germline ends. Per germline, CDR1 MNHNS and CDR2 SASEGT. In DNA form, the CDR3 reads TGTGCCAGCAGTGAACAGACCTATGGCTACACCTTC. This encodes CASSEQTYGYTF.

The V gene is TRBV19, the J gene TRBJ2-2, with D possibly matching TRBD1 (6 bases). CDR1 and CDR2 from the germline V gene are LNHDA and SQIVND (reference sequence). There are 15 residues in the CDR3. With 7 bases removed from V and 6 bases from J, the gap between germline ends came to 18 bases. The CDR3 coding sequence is TGTGCCAGTATGCCCCTCAGGGGTGGGGCCGGGGAGCTGTTTTTT. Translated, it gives CASMPLRGGAGELFF. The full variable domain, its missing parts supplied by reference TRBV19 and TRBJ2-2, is DGGITQSPKYLFRKEGQNVTLSCEQNLNHDAMYWYRQDPGQGLRLIYYSQIVNDFQKGDIAEGYSVSREKKESFPLTVTSAQKNPTAFYLCASMPLRGGAGELFFGEGSRLTVL.

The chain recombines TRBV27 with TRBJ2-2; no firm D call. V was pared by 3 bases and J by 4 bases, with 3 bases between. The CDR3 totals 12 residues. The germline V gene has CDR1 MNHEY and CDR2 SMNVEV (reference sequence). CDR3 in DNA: TGTGCCAGCAGTTTTGTCACCGGGGAGCTGTTTTTT. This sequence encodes CASSFVTGELFF.

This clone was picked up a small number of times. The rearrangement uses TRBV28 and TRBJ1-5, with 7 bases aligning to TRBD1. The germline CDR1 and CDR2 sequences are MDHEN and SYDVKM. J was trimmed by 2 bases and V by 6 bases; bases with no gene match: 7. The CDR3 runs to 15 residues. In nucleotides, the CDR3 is TGTGCCAGCAGGTGGGGGCAGGGGGGCAATCAGCCCCAGCATTTT. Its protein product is CASRWGQGGNQPQHF.

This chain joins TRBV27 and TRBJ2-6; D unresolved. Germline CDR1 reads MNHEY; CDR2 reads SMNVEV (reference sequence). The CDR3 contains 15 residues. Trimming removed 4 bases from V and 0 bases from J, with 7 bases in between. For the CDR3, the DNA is TGTGCCAGCAGTTGGCGGTACTCTGGGGCCAACGTCCTGACTTTC. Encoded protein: CASSWRYSGANVLTF.

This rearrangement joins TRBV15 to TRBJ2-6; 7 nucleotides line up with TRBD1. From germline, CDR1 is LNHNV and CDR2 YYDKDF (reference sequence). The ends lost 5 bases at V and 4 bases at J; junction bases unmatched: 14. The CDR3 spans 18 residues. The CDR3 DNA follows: TGTGCCACCAGCCCTACTCCGGGACAGTCCTCGGGGGCCAACGTCCTGACTTTC. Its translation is CATSPTPGQSSGANVLTF.

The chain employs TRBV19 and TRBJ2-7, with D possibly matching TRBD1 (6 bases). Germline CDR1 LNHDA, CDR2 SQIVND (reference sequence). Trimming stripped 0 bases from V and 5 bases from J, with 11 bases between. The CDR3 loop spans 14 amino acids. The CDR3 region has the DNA TGTGCCAGTAGTATAGATCCAGGGGAAGACGAGCAGTACTTC. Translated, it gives CASSIDPGEDEQYF.

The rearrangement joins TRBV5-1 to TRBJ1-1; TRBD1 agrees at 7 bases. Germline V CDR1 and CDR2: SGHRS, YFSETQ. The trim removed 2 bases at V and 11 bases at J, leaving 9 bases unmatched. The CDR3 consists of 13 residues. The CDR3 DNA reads TGCGCCAGCAGCTTAGGACAGGAGTCTTGGGCTTTCTTT. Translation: CASSLGQESWAFF.

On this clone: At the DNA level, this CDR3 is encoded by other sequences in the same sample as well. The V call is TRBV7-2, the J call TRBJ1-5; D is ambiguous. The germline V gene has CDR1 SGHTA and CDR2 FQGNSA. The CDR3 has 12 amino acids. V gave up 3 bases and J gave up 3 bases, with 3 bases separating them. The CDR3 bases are TGTGCCAGCAGCTTCCTCAATCAGCCCCAGCATTTT. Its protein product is CASSFLNQPQHF.